Presented here are 27 T cell receptor beta chains from one specimen sequenced in a study of radiation and T cells in renal cell carcinoma. Some clones are missing from TCRdb's copy, which holds only in-frame ones; the method was immunoSEQ multiplex PCR. The data show under 150,000 clones, with roughly 77% seen just once and 1.5% to 2% held by the top ten. Time point given: blood 2 weeks post-SBRT. This sample's treatment: 15 Gy SBRT to primary tumor, nephrectomy 4 weeks later. The sample here was blood, taken from a patient whose treatment included radiotherapy and nephrectomy. These receptors were collected from a woman aged 60-75 years with renal cell carcinoma.

The chain couples TRBV7-9 to TRBJ2-3; TRBD2 agrees at 7 bases. The V gene end was trimmed by 4 bases and the J gene end by 0 bases; junction bases not matched to a gene: 4. The CDR3 spans 15 residues. Per germline, CDR1 SEHNR and CDR2 FQNEAQ (reference sequence). CDR3 sequence (DNA): TGTGCCAGCAGCTGGGGCGGGGGTAGCACAGATACGCAGTATTTT. It yields the protein CASSWGGGSTDTQYF.

The DNA of the CDR3 is TGTGCCAGCAGAGCAGGGATTACTAATGAAAAACTGTTTTTT. Protein product: CASRAGITNEKLFF. This sequence joins TRBV6-1 and TRBJ1-4; weak D call: TRBD1 (5 bases). Between the trimmed V and J ends, which lost 6 bases and 2 bases, there was a span of 10 bases. Germline CDR1 MNHNS, CDR2 SASEGT. The CDR3 spans 14 residues.

The V and J genes are TRBV27 and TRBJ2-7; D ambiguous. V was shortened by 6 bases and J by 1 base, with 4 bases between the two germline ends. Germline lookup yields CDR1 MNHEY and CDR2 SMNVEV (reference sequence). The CDR3 totals 11 residues. The chain's CDR3 is CASSPSYEQYF. CDR3 DNA sequence: TGTGCCAGCAGCCCTTCCTACGAGCAGTACTTC.

This clone was seen a few times. Other nucleotide sequences from this sample produce the same CDR3. The rearrangement links TRBV20-1 to TRBJ1-1; no clear D. This CDR3 spans 10 amino acids. The V gene lost 3 bases and the J gene lost 3 bases, with 2 bases spanning the gap. Germline V lookup: CDR1 DFQATT, CDR2 SNEGSKA (reference sequence). CDR3 sequence reads: CSASHTEAFF. Written as DNA, the CDR3 is TGCAGTGCTAGCCACACTGAAGCTTTCTTT.

V usage is TRBV7-2 and J usage is TRBJ2-7; 12 bases match TRBD2. Trimming took 5 bases from V and 4 from J; bases not matched to a gene: 9. Germline loops: CDR1 SGHTA, CDR2 FQGNSA. CDR3 size: 16 residues. CDR3 nucleotides: TGTGCCAGCAGCCCGAGGACTAGCGGGGATGTATACGAGCAGTACTTC. It yields the protein CASSPRTSGDVYEQYF.

The J gene is TRBJ2-3, the V gene TRBV7-9; 9 bases are a match to TRBD2. Germline CDR1 reads SEHNR; CDR2 reads FQNEAQ (reference sequence). This CDR3 is 15 amino acids long. The trim removed 11 bases at V and 6 bases at J, leaving 15 bases unmatched. CDR3 in DNA: TGTGCCTGCGGGTCGGCGGGAGGGCTCTCGGATACGCAGTATTTT. Its translation: CACGSAGGLSDTQYF.

The rearrangement uses TRBV5-5 and TRBJ2-1; 9 nucleotides agree with TRBD1. With V trimmed by 2 bases and J by 7 bases, 7 bases remained unmatched. Germline loops: CDR1 SGHKS, CDR2 YYEKEE (reference sequence). CDR3 length equals 15 residues. The CDR3 reads CASSLPGQGENEQFF. The CDR3 region has the DNA TGTGCCAGCAGCTTACCGGGACAGGGTGAGAATGAGCAGTTCTTC.

V is TRBV5-1 and J is TRBJ2-5; TRBD2 matches 12 bases. Looked up from germline, CDR1 is SGHRS and CDR2 is YFSETQ. This CDR3 has 15 residues. Trimming took 3 bases from V and 5 from J; bases not matched to a gene: 5. DNA of the CDR3: TGCGCCAGCAGCTCGCAGACTAGCGGGGGTGAGACCCAGTACTTC. It codes for CASSSQTSGGETQYF.

The chain uses TRBV10-3 and TRBJ1-2; D unresolved. This CDR3 has 15 residues. The germline V gene encodes CDR1 ENHRY and CDR2 SYGVKD. Between the trimmed V and J ends, which lost 6 bases and 7 bases, there was a span of 21 bases. CDR3 sequence: CAISRGPVEEAGYTF. The CDR3 DNA is TGTGCCATCAGCCGAGGGCCGGTCGAGGAGGCTGGCTACACCTTC.

The chain combines TRBV27 with TRBJ2-1, with D hard to call. Germline lookup yields CDR1 MNHEY and CDR2 SMNVEV (reference sequence). V was clipped by 6 bases and J by 7 bases, with 16 bases between them. The CDR3 spans 14 residues. CDR3 nucleotide sequence: TGTGCCAGCAGCCTGGGCTACCAAACGAATGAGCAGTTCTTC. This encodes CASSLGYQTNEQFF.

The chain employs TRBV9 and TRBJ2-2; D remains ambiguous. CDR1 is SGDLS, CDR2 YYNGEE, per germline. The CDR3 consists of 16 residues. Deletions cut 4 bases from V and 4 bases from J, with 17 bases between. The CDR3 coding sequence is TGTGCCAGCAGCCCTGGCGTTCCGGTTACCACCGGGGAGCTGTTTTTT. Protein: CASSPGVPVTTGELFF. Full variable domain (remainder filled in from reference TRBV9 and TRBJ2-2): DSGVTQTPKHLITATGQRVTLRCSPRSGDLSVYWYQQSLDQGLQFLIQYYNGEERAKGNILERFSAQQFPDLHSELNLSSLELGDSALYFCASSPGVPVTTGELFFGEGSRLTVL.

The rearrangement uses TRBV6-5 and TRBJ1-2; D is unclear. The V gene's germline CDR1 is MNHEY and CDR2 SVGAGI. The V end lost 5 bases, the J end lost 7 bases, and 14 bases lay between the germline ends. This CDR3 spans 13 amino acids. The CDR3 reads CASSPDISVGYTF. As DNA, the CDR3 is TGTGCCAGCAGTCCCGACATCTCCGTTGGCTACACCTTC.

J is TRBJ1-1 and V is TRBV28; possibly TRBD1 for D (5 bases). Germline V gene lookup returns CDR1 MDHEN and CDR2 SYDVKM. V lost 8 bases, J lost 5 bases, and 15 bases lay in between. CDR3 size: 13 residues. This CDR3 is CASFWGVGTEAFF. DNA of the CDR3: TGTGCCAGCTTTTGGGGGGTAGGAACTGAAGCTTTCTTT.

The chain combines TRBV25-1 with TRBJ1-1; D gene uncertain. The CDR3 extends over 13 amino acids. Trimming cost V 5 bases and J 3 bases, with 10 bases left between them. Germline lookup yields CDR1 MGHDK and CDR2 SYGVNS. CDR3: CASSLGRDTEAFF. As DNA, the CDR3 is TGTGCCAGCAGTTTAGGGAGGGACACTGAAGCTTTCTTT.

This chain joins TRBV11-2 and TRBJ2-1; 10 nucleotides agree with TRBD2. The CDR3 has 15 amino acids. V gave up 1 base and J gave up 10 bases; unmatched junction bases: 7. Germline CDR1 is SGHAT and CDR2 is FQNNGV. The CDR3 sequence: CASSLGSGGSREQFF. For the CDR3, the DNA is TGTGCCAGCAGCTTAGGTAGCGGGGGGTCCAGAGAGCAGTTCTTC.

The chain is built from TRBV5-1 and TRBJ2-2; TRBD2 is a possible D gene (5 bases). Germline V gives CDR1 SGHRS, CDR2 YFSETQ. Deletions cut 6 bases from V and 3 bases from J, with 21 bases between. The CDR3 is made up of 17 amino acids. CDR3 nucleotide sequence: TGCGCCAGCACCTCCTACCGTCCCAACGGGGACACCGGGGAGCTGTTTTTT. It is translated as CASTSYRPNGDTGELFF.

This sequence joins TRBV2 and TRBJ2-1; 8 nucleotides agree with TRBD1. With V trimmed by 8 bases and J by 5 bases, 14 bases remained unmatched. Looked up from germline, CDR1 is SNHLY and CDR2 is FYNNEI. The CDR3 sequence is 16 residues long. The CDR3 DNA is TGTGCCAGCCCTTACCAGGGGGCTCCCCATAACAATGAGCAGTTCTTC. It encodes CASPYQGAPHNNEQFF.

V is TRBV21-1 and J is TRBJ2-7. TRBV21-1 is a pseudogene. This CDR3 has 16 residues. This CDR3 is CASSKFPPTQSYEQYF. CDR3 DNA: TGTGCCAGCAGCAAATTCCCTCCGACCCAATCCTACGAGCAGTACTTC.

The rearrangement joins TRBV28 to TRBJ2-3; no clear D gene. Deletions cut 3 bases from V and 0 bases from J, with 7 bases between. The germline V gene has CDR1 MDHEN and CDR2 SYDVKM. This CDR3 has 14 residues. The CDR3 DNA is TGTGCCAGCAGTTTGGCGGATAGCACAGATACGCAGTATTTT. The encoded protein is CASSLADSTDTQYF.

This chain joins TRBV18 and TRBJ2-7; 8 bases are shared with TRBD1. Germline CDR1 and CDR2: KGHSH and LQKENI. The CDR3 is 18 amino acids. The ends lost 3 bases at V and 3 bases at J; junction bases unmatched: 16. The CDR3 region is CASSPSRIGQGLNYEQYF. The CDR3 nucleotides read TGTGCCAGCTCACCGTCAAGGATTGGACAGGGATTAAACTACGAGCAGTACTTC.

The CDR3 spells CASSLEARDGNGYTF. CDR3 DNA sequence: TGCGCCAGCAGCTTGGAAGCCAGGGACGGTAACGGCTACACCTTC. The J gene is TRBJ1-2, the V gene TRBV5-1; D might be TRBD1 (5 bases). The V end lost 0 bases, the J end lost 8 bases, and 17 bases lay between the germline ends. The CDR3 has 15 amino acids. Germline V CDR1 and CDR2: SGHRS, YFSETQ.

This chain uses TRBV7-9 with TRBJ2-4; D uncertain. V was clipped by 3 bases and J by 8 bases, with 11 bases between them. Germline CDR1 SEHNR, CDR2 FQNEAQ (reference sequence). The CDR3 is made up of 13 amino acids. The CDR3 spells CASSFGGSDIQYF. CDR3 coding DNA: TGTGCCAGCAGCTTCGGCGGTTCGGACATTCAGTACTTC.

This chain joins TRBV5-4 and TRBJ1-3, with 9 bases that match TRBD1. The CDR3 is 14 residues long. V lost 4 bases, J lost 8 bases, and 7 bases stayed unmatched. Germline CDR1 SGHNT, CDR2 YYREEE (reference sequence). CDR3 sequence: CASSNLDRGDTIYF. Written as DNA, the CDR3 is TGTGCCAGCAGCAACCTGGACAGGGGTGACACCATATATTTT.

The V call is TRBV5-1, the J call TRBJ1-5; possible D gene TRBD1, 5 bases. The ends were cut back, 4 bases at V and 0 bases at J, with 11 bases in the middle. This CDR3 region has 15 residues. Germline CDR1 and CDR2: SGHRS and YFSETQ. This chain's CDR3 is CASSLTGYSNQPQHF. CDR3 DNA sequence: TGCGCCAGCAGCCTAACAGGTTATAGCAATCAGCCCCAGCATTTT.

The chain has TRBV4-3 and TRBJ1-1; D unclear. V lost 2 bases and J 1 base, leaving 8 bases between the germline ends. This CDR3 comprises 14 residues. Germline CDR1 is LGHNA and CDR2 is YSLEER. The CDR3 spells CASSQNNRNTEAFF. The CDR3 bases are TGCGCCAGCAGCCAAAATAACAGGAACACTGAAGCTTTCTTT.

A single count supports this clone. The chain uses TRBV28 and TRBJ1-4; TRBD1 is a possible D gene (6 bases). The CDR3 has 15 amino acids. The V gene's germline CDR1 is MDHEN and CDR2 SYDVKM. Deletions cut 0 bases from V and 7 bases from J, with 12 bases between. As DNA, the CDR3 is TGTGCCAGCAGTTTATGGGGGCGAGGGGGTGAAAAACTGTTTTTT. This encodes CASSLWGRGGEKLFF. The whole variable domain, remainder taken from reference TRBV28 and TRBJ1-4, is DVKVTQSSRYLVKRTGEKVFLECVQDMDHENMFWYRQDPGLGLRLIYFSYDVKMKEKGDIPEGYSVSREKKERFSLILESASTNQTSMYLCASSLWGRGGEKLFFGSGTQLSVL.

The chain employs TRBV4-1 and TRBJ2-1, with TRBD1 matching over 11 bases. CDR3 size: 18 residues. The V gene's germline CDR1 is MGHRA and CDR2 YSYEKL. Trimming at V came to 0 bases and at J to 7 bases, leaving 11 bases not matched to a gene. The CDR3, as DNA: TGCGCCAGCAGCCAAGATGGACGCGGGACAGGGGGGCTGAATGAGCAGTTCTTC. Its protein product is CASSQDGRGTGGLNEQFF.